This TCR beta chain was recovered during a study of T cell repertoires in cytomegalovirus infection. About the research overall: CMV epitopes in the study were HLA-C-restricted (recently identified) and HLA-B-restricted (well studied). A matching HLA type, together with CMV infection, was signaled by public TCR beta signatures.

V gave up 3 bases and J gave up 4 bases, with 17 bases separating them. The CDR3 loop spans 16 amino acids. Germline CDR1 is KGHSH and CDR2 is LQKENI. Remarks on this clonotype: The antigen is not known.

Study-level results: Ex vivo, HLA-C-restricted CMV-specific TCR beta clonotypes prevailed over the rest of the response.

MiXCR, applied by TCRdb to the reads, yields one record per CDR3 protein. Counted here are 550,000 to 850,000 distinct CDR3 sequences, 33% occurring once; the ten biggest clones make up over 15%. The material was cultured PBMCs, obtained from culture after CMV antigen stimulation. This TCR was recovered from a human donor in good health (CMV status not recorded). Some clones in this sample may be carry-over from other donors' samples. This chain joins TRBV18 and TRBJ2-3; TRBD2 is a possible D gene (5 bases). In DNA form, the CDR3 reads TGTGCCAGCTCACCCAAGCGGCCCCCTCGCGCAGATACGCAGTATTTT. The encoded protein is CASSPKRPPRADTQYF. The whole variable domain, filled in from reference TRBV18 and TRBJ2-3, reads NAGVMQNPRHLVRRRGQEARLRCSPMKGHSHVYWYRQLPEEGLKFMVYLQKENIIDESGMPKERFSAEFPKEGPSILRIQQVVRGDSAAYFCASSPKRPPRADTQYFGPGTRLTVL.